Listed here are 13 T cell receptor beta chains from one sample, sequenced in a study of human T cells and chemical hapten exposure. Time point of the sample: patch test 1, 2 weeks after DPC sensitization. The treatment: therapeutic diphenylcyclopropenone sensitization with weekly scalp DPC. TCRdb recomputed calls from the RACE reads with MiXCR, one row per CDR3 protein. The data contain roughly 380,000 distinct CDR3 sequences, 4.8% of them seen just once; the ten biggest clones take up under 2.5%. The input for sequencing was whole blood, taken in connection with sensitization to the hapten diphenylcyclopropenone (DPC). The receptors derive from a woman aged 45-60 years with alopecia areata. Some clones in this sample may be carry-over from other donors' samples.

Here the CDR3 reads CAWRFAAQATEAFF. CDR3 in DNA: TGTGCCTGGAGATTCGCCGCCCAAGCGACTGAAGCTTTCTTT. V and J are TRBV30 and TRBJ1-1; D is uncertain. V dropped 3 bases and J dropped 5 bases, with 16 bases sitting between them. This CDR3 is built from 14 residues. Germline V gene data show CDR1 as GTSNPN and CDR2 as SVGIG (reference sequence).

There are many counts of this clonotype. V usage is TRBV18 and J usage is TRBJ2-2, with 7 bases lining up with TRBD1. The trim removed 6 bases at V and 4 bases at J, leaving 11 bases unmatched. This CDR3 has 16 amino acids. In germline, CDR1 is KGHSH, CDR2 LQKENI. In DNA, the CDR3 is TGTGCCAGCTCTGAAAGACAGGGACGGGCCACCGGGGAGCTGTTTTTT. Translation gives CASSERQGRATGELFF.

This clonotype was counted at least ten times. J is TRBJ1-1 and V is TRBV12-5; tentatively, D is TRBD1 (5 bases). V gave up 5 bases and J gave up 2 bases, with 9 bases separating them. Germline CDR1 and CDR2: LGHNT and FRNRAP. This CDR3 has 13 residues. CDR3 protein: CASGIQGNTEAFF. The CDR3 nucleotides read TGTGCTAGTGGTATTCAGGGAAACACTGAAGCTTTCTTT. Full variable domain (outside the CDR3, taken from reference TRBV12-5 and TRBJ1-1): DARVTQTPRHKVTEMGQEVTMRCQPILGHNTVFWYRQTMMQGLELLAYFRNRAPLDDSGMPKDRFSAEMPDATLATLKIQPSEPRDSAVYFCASGIQGNTEAFFGQGTRLTVV.

V and J are TRBV5-1 and TRBJ2-7; D is uncertain. The CDR3 consists of 14 residues. The germline CDR1 and CDR2 sequences are SGHRS and YFSETQ. V lost 0 bases to trimming and J lost 2 bases, with 9 bases between them. CDR3 DNA: TGCGCCAGCAGCTTGGCAGGCAGTGCCTACGAGCAGTACTTC. The encoded protein is CASSLAGSAYEQYF.

This clonotype occurred a few times. This chain joins TRBV12-3 or TRBV12-4 and TRBJ1-5, with D hard to call. This CDR3 contains 13 residues. V was cut by 3 bases and J by 7 bases, with 10 bases left in between. The CDR3 is CASSFAVTQPQHF. CDR3 in DNA: TGTGCCAGCAGTTTCGCAGTTACCCAGCCCCAGCATTTT.

Many counts were recorded for this clonotype. The chain has TRBV12-3 or TRBV12-4 and TRBJ1-5; possible D gene TRBD1, 5 bases. The V and J ends lost 5 bases and 2 bases respectively, with 13 bases between them. This CDR3 comprises 15 residues. The CDR3 DNA reads as TGTGCCAGCAGTAAGGGACCGGGGGGCAATCAGCCCCAGCATTTT. As protein: CASSKGPGGNQPQHF.

The gene calls are TRBV2 and TRBJ1-1; D not certain. Germline loops: CDR1 SNHLY, CDR2 FYNNEI. CDR3 length equals 15 residues. The V end was cut by 1 base, the J end by 3 bases, with 12 bases between. The CDR3 sequence is CASSEVGVGYTEAFF. CDR3 nucleotides: TGTGCCAGCAGTGAAGTAGGCGTCGGATACACTGAAGCTTTCTTT.

This clonotype was detected ten times or more. This chain links TRBV20-1 with TRBJ1-3; D gene ambiguous. The CDR3 is 13 amino acids. V gave up 1 base and J gave up 4 bases, with 8 bases separating them. The germline CDR1 and CDR2 sequences are DFQATT and SNEGSKA (reference sequence). The CDR3 loop is CSARAGAGNTIYF. CDR3 sequence (DNA): TGCAGTGCTAGAGCCGGCGCGGGAAACACCATATATTTT.

This clonotype was recorded at least ten times. The rearrangement links TRBV6-6 to TRBJ2-1; 8 bases align to TRBD1. The junction had 9 bases not matched to a gene; V was cut back by 6 bases and J by 5 bases. The CDR3 is 15 residues long. Germline assignment: CDR1 MNHNY and CDR2 SVGAGI (reference sequence). As DNA, the CDR3 is TGTGCCAGCAGACCGACAGGGGTTTTGCACAATGAGCAGTTCTTC. As protein: CASRPTGVLHNEQFF.

This clonotype was observed at least ten times. The genes are TRBV4-3 and TRBJ2-1; D is undetermined. Trimming shortened V by 0 bases and J by 0 bases, and 15 bases separated the two germline ends. This CDR3 comprises 18 residues. CDR1 LGHNA and CDR2 YSLEER come from the germline V gene. CDR3 protein: CASSQDGVAARSYNEQFF. In DNA, the CDR3 is TGCGCCAGCAGCCAAGATGGGGTAGCAGCTCGCTCCTACAATGAGCAGTTCTTC.

This clonotype was recorded many times. This chain connects TRBV6-1 to TRBJ1-6; unclear D gene. The germline V gene encodes CDR1 MNHNS and CDR2 SASEGT. The CDR3 has 14 residues. Trimming removed 5 bases at V and 8 bases at J, with 13 bases between. As DNA, the CDR3 is TGTGCCAGCAGTCCCACCCGTACGGATTCACCCCTCCACTTT. Its translation is CASSPTRTDSPLHF.

The rearrangement uses TRBV6-1 and TRBJ1-5, with D possibly TRBD1 on 5 matching bases. V lost 8 bases and J lost 4, with 12 bases in between. Germline CDR1 MNHNS, CDR2 SASEGT. CDR3 length: 13 residues. CDR3 DNA: TGTGCCAGCGGTTGGGGGGTAAATCAGCCCCAGCATTTT. Protein product: CASGWGVNQPQHF.

In this sample, this clonotype turned up a few times. CDR3 in amino acids: CATSRESDSLGFNQPQHF. DNA of the CDR3: TGTGCCACCAGCAGAGAGAGTGATAGCCTGGGCTTCAATCAGCCCCAGCATTTT. This sequence joins TRBV15 and TRBJ1-5; D is ambiguous. The CDR3 spans 18 residues. Germline loops: CDR1 LNHNV, CDR2 YYDKDF (reference sequence). The ends were cut back, 0 bases at V and 3 bases at J, with 18 bases in the middle.